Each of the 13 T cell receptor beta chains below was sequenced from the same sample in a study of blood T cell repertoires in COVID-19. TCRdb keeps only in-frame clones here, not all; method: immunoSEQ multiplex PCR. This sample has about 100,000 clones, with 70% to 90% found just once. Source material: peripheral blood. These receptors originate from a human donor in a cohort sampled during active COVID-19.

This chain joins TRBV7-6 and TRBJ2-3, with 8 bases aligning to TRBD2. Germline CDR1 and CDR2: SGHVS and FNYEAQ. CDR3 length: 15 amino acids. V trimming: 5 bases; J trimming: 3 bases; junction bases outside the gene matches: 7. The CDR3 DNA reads TGTGCCAGCAGCAGACCGGGAGGGCCAACAGATACGCAGTATTTT. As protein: CASSRPGGPTDTQYF. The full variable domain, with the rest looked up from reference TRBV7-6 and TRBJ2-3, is GAGVSQSPRYKVTKRGQDVALRCDPISGHVSLYWYRQALGQGPEFLTYFNYEAQQDKSGLPNDRFSAERPEGSISTLTIQRTEQRDSAMYRCASSRPGGPTDTQYFGPGTRLTVL.

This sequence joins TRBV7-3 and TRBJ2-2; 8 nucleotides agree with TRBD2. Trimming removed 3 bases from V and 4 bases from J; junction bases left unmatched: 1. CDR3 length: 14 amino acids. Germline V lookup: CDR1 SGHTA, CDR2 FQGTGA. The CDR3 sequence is CASSFGRATGELFF. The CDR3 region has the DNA TGTGCCAGCAGCTTCGGGAGGGCCACCGGGGAGCTGTTTTTT.

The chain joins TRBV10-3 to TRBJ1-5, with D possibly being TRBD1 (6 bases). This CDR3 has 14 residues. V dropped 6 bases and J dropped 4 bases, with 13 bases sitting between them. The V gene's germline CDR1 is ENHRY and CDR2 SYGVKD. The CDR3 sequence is CAIRAQGGNQPQHF. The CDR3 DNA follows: TGTGCCATCAGAGCACAGGGCGGAAATCAGCCCCAGCATTTT.

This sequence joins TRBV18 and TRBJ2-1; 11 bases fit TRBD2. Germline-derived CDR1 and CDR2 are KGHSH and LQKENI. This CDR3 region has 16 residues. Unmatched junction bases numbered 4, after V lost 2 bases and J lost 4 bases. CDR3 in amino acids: CASSPVLAGAYNEQFF. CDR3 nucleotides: TGTGCCAGCTCACCAGTACTAGCGGGGGCGTACAATGAGCAGTTCTTC.

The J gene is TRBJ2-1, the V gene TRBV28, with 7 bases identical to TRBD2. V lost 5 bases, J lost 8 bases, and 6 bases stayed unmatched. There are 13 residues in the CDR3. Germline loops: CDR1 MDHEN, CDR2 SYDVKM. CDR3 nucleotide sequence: TGTGCCAGCAGTAGACTAGCAGGAGATGAGCAGTTCTTC. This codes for CASSRLAGDEQFF.

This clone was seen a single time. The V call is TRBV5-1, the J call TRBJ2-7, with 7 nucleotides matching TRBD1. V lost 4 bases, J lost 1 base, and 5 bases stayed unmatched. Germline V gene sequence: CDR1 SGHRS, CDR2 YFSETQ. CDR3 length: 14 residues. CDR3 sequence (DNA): TGCGCCAGCAGCCTACAGGGGCCTTCCTACGAGCAGTACTTC. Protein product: CASSLQGPSYEQYF. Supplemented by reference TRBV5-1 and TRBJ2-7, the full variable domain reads KAGVTQTPRYLIKTRGQQVTLSCSPISGHRSVSWYQQTPGQGLQFLFEYFSETQRNKGNFPGRFSGRQFSNSRSEMNVSTLELGDSALYLCASSLQGPSYEQYFGPGTRLTVT.

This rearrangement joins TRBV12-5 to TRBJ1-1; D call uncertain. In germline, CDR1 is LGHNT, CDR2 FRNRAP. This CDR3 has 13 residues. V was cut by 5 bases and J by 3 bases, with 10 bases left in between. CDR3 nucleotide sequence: TGTGCTAGTGGTCCTCGCCGGGACACTGAAGCTTTCTTT. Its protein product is CASGPRRDTEAFF.

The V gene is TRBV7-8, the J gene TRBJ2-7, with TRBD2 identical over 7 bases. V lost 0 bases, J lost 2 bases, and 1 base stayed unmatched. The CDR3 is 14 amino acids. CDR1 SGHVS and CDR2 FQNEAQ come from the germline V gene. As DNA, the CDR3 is TGTGCCAGCAGCTTAGCAGGGAGGGCCTACGAGCAGTACTTC. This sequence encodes CASSLAGRAYEQYF.

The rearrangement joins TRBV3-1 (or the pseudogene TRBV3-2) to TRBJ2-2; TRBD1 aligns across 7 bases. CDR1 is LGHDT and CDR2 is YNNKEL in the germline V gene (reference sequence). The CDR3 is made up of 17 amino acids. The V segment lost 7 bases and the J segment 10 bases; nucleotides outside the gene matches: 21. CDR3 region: CASTEGGWQSRGTELFF. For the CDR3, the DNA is TGTGCCAGCACCGAAGGGGGCTGGCAGTCCCGAGGTACGGAGCTGTTTTTT.

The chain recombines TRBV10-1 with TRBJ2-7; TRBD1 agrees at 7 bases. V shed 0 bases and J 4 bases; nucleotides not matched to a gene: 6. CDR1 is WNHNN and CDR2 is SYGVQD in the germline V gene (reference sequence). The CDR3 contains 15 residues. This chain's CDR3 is CASSESTGQGYEQYF. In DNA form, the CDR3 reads TGCGCCAGCAGTGAGTCGACAGGGCAAGGTTACGAGCAGTACTTC.

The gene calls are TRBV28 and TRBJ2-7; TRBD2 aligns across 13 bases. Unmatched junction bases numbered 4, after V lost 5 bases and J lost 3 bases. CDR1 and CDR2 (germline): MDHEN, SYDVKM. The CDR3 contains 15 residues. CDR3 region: CASSHGLAGVYEQYF. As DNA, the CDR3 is TGTGCCAGCAGTCACGGACTAGCGGGGGTCTACGAGCAGTACTTC.

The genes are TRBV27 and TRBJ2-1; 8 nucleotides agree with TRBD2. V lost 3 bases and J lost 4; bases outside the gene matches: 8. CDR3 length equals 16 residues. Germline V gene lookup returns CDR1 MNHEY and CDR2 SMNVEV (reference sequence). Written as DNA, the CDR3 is TGTGCCAGCAGTTTCGATAGCGGGAACTCATACAATGAGCAGTTCTTC. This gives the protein CASSFDSGNSYNEQFF.

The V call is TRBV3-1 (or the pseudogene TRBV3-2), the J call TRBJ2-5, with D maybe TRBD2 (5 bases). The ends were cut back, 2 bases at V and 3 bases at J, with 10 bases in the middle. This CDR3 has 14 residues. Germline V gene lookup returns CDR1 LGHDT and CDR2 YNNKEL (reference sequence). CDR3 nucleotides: TGTGCCAGCAGCCAACTAGCCTATAAAGAGACCCAGTACTTC. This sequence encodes CASSQLAYKETQYF.